A selection of T cell receptor beta chains follows, all from one sample in a study of T cells in Graves' hyperthyroidism and ophthalmopathy. TCRdb itself ran the multiplex PCR reads through MiXCR, one entry per CDR3 protein. The sample yields about 400,000 distinct CDR3 sequences, over 12% seen once. Sequenced sample: blood. The receptors originated from a woman aged 55-69 years with Graves' ophthalmopathy. The CDR3 runs from the conserved cysteine through the conserved F or W. Each record gives: clone size, D gene, V gene, J gene, CDR3 DNA, CDR3 protein. A D gene is named only where the DNA matches it firmly. The size field is filled for only some rows; it gives once, few, many or a size class.

>many|NA|TRBV20-1|TRBJ2-5
TGCAGTGCCGTAGCGGGACAGGCGTACCAAGAGACCCAGTACTTC
CSAVAGQAYQETQYF
>NA|TRBD1|TRBV6-2/TRBV6-3|TRBJ2-7
TGTGCCAGTGGGGACAGGGACGAGCAGTACTTC
CASGDRDEQYF
>many|TRBD1|TRBV4-1|TRBJ2-1
TGCGCCAGCAGCCAAGCGGGACAGAGGACCAATGAGCAGTTCTTC
CASSQAGQRTNEQFF
>many|NA|TRBV27|TRBJ2-1
TGTGCCAGCAGTTTATGGATTAGCTCCTACAATGAGCAGTTCTTC
CASSLWISSYNEQFF
>many|NA|TRBV4-1|TRBJ2-3
TGCGCCAGCAGCCAAGTGGTTAAGGGCACAGATACGCAGTATTTT
CASSQVVKGTDTQYF
>many|NA|TRBV4-1|TRBJ2-7
TGCGCCAGCTCACCGACAGACCCCGACGAGCAGTACTTC
CASSPTDPDEQYF
>many|NA|TRBV2|TRBJ2-5
TGTGCCAGCAGTCGGAAGATTGGAGGACAAGAGACCCAGTACTTC
CASSRKIGGQETQYF
>few|TRBD2|TRBV20-1|TRBJ2-7
TGCAGTGCCCTGCGACCCGGGACTAGCTCCTACGAGCAGTACTTC
CSALRPGTSSYEQYF
>NA|NA|TRBV20-1|TRBJ1-1
TGCAGTGCTCGGGGGGGGGGGCCGAACACTGAAGCTTTCTTT
CSARGGGPNTEAFF
>few|TRBD1|TRBV29-1|TRBJ2-7
TGCAGCGTTGAAGGGACAGGGAGCGACCACGAGCAGTACTTC
CSVEGTGSDHEQYF
>few|NA|TRBV7-9|TRBJ2-3
TGTGCCAACAGCCCCCAATCAGATACGCAGTATTTT
CANSPQSDTQYF
>NA|NA|TRBV3-1|TRBJ2-1
TGTGCCAGCAGCCAAGGGGTCGACAATGAGCAGTTCTTC
CASSQGVDNEQFF
>NA|NA|TRBV30|TRBJ1-1
TGTGCCTGGAAGAGTTATTGGCATCCCGGGCGAGGGAGCACTGAAGCTTTCTTT
CAWKSYWHPGRGSTEAFF
>many|TRBD1|TRBV28|TRBJ2-7
TGTGCCAGCAGTTTCAGGACAGGGTCCTACGAGCAGTACTTC
CASSFRTGSYEQYF
>many|NA|TRBV6-1|TRBJ1-1
TGTGCCAGCAGTGCAAAGCATGGGACTGAAGCTTTCTTT
CASSAKHGTEAFF
>few|NA|TRBV28|TRBJ1-2
TGTGCCAGCAGTTTACCGGGACGGAGGGAGGCGAACTATGGCTACACCTTC
CASSLPGRREANYGYTF
>many|NA|TRBV20-1|TRBJ1-4
TGCAGTGCTAGAGACGGGGGGACGGGGCATGAAAAACTGTTTTTT
CSARDGGTGHEKLFF
>many|NA|TRBV28|TRBJ2-5
TGTGCCACCGAAGAGGTTCTAGGGAAAGAGACCCAGTACTTC
CATEEVLGKETQYF
>many|NA|TRBV2|TRBJ2-1
TGTGCCAGCAGGTCGGACAGCAGCTCCTACAATGAGCAGTTCTTC
CASRSDSSSYNEQFF
>many|NA|TRBV12-3/TRBV12-4|TRBJ1-2
TGTGCCAGCAGTTTACCTCCGAGTCACTACACCTTC
CASSLPPSHYTF
>NA|TRBD2|TRBV10-3|TRBJ2-2
TGTGCCATCAGTGAGGGACTAGCGGGAGTGGTAACCGGGGAGCTGTTTTTT
CAISEGLAGVVTGELFF
>NA|TRBD2|TRBV5-1|TRBJ2-1
TGCGCCAGCGATCCCGGGACTAGTAGGGATGAGCAGTTCTTC
CASDPGTSRDEQFF
>many|TRBD1|TRBV30|TRBJ1-2
TGTGCCTGGAGCCCGACAGGGCCCAACTATGGCTACACCTTC
CAWSPTGPNYGYTF
>NA|NA|TRBV3-1|TRBJ1-2
TGTGCCAGCAGCCAAGGCGGGGCAGGGAGAGGTGACTACACCTTC
CASSQGGAGRGDYTF
>many|TRBD2|TRBV5-1|TRBJ2-1
TGCGCCAGCAGCTTTGGCCTAGCGGGAGGGGATGAGCAGTTCTTC
CASSFGLAGGDEQFF
>many|NA|TRBV5-1|TRBJ2-2
TGCGCCAGCAGCTTCCGTGGACAGAACACCGGGGAGCTGTTTTTT
CASSFRGQNTGELFF
>NA|NA|TRBV9|TRBJ1-6
TGTGCCAGCAGCGCCAGGGTAGAAAGATCACCCCTCCACTTT
CASSARVERSPLHF
>many|TRBD1|TRBV6-1|TRBJ1-2
TGTGCCAGCAGTGGTTGGCCCGGGACAGGGCCGGATGGCTACACCTTC
CASSGWPGTGPDGYTF
>few|NA|TRBV20-1|TRBJ2-5
TGCAGTGCTAGTTCGGGGACGGATCCCTTCGGGGAGACCCAGTACTTC
CSASSGTDPFGETQYF
>few|NA|TRBV6-6|TRBJ1-1
TGTGCCAGCAGTTATTCGTTATTGGGGGGTAGGGGATACACTGAAGCTTTCTTT
CASSYSLLGGRGYTEAFF
>NA|NA|TRBV6-5|TRBJ2-3
TGTGCCAGCAGTTACGGGGGCGTTCACACAGATACGCAGTATTTT
CASSYGGVHTDTQYF
>NA|NA|TRBV19|TRBJ1-2
TGTGCCAGTAGTATAAGTCGCCAGGGGCACTATGGCTACACCTTC
CASSISRQGHYGYTF
>many|NA|TRBV3-1|TRBJ2-5
TGTGCCAGCAATCGAGCGGAAGGGGAAGAGACCCAGTACTTC
CASNRAEGEETQYF
>few|NA|TRBV4-1|TRBJ2-5
TGCGCCAGCAGCCAAGATCGTTTGGGACCGGCGCACTTC
CASSQDRLGPAHF
>NA|NA|TRBV4-1|TRBJ2-1
TGCGCCAGCAGCCAAGAAGGGGGGAATTACAATGAGCAGTTCTTC
CASSQEGGNYNEQFF
>many|TRBD2|TRBV12-3/TRBV12-4|TRBJ2-5
TGTGCCAGCAGCTTGGGACTACAAGAGACCCAGTACTTC
CASSLGLQETQYF
>NA|NA|TRBV28|TRBJ2-7
TGTGCCAGCGGAACAGGGAATAAGAACGAGCAGTACTTC
CASGTGNKNEQYF
>NA|NA|TRBV7-8|TRBJ2-2
TGTGCCAGCAGCTTAGCTGACAGGTCCGGGGAGCTGTTTTTT
CASSLADRSGELFF
>medium-sized|TRBD1|TRBV28|TRBJ2-1
TGTGCCAGCAGTTCTGGGACAGACATTAGGTCTGAGCAGTTCTTC
CASSSGTDIRSEQFF
>many|NA|TRBV27|TRBJ2-1
TGTGCCACCTCCCGGGTGGATGAGCAGTTCTTC
CATSRVDEQFF
>many|TRBD2|TRBV18|TRBJ2-2
TGTGCCAGCTCACCCCCTAGCGGCTTCGGGGAGCTGTTTTTT
CASSPPSGFGELFF
>many|TRBD2|TRBV20-1|TRBJ2-3
TGCAGTGCCCCCCCAGGCGCGGCGGGAGGGGTCACGGATACGCAGTATTTT
CSAPPGAAGGVTDTQYF
>many|NA|TRBV5-1|TRBJ2-7
TGCGCCAGCAGCTTTATGGGTCTCGGGGGATACGAGCAGTACTTC
CASSFMGLGGYEQYF
>NA|TRBD1|TRBV5-5|TRBJ2-5
TGTGCCAGCAGTTCAATCCGACAGGGGGGGGAGACCCAGTACTTC
CASSSIRQGGETQYF
>many|TRBD1|TRBV27|TRBJ2-5
TGTGCCAGCAGTCCCCAGGGACAGGGACTGATAGGTTTCCAAGAGACCCAGTACTTC
CASSPQGQGLIGFQETQYF
>few|NA|TRBV10-3|TRBJ2-2
TGTGCCATCGGTTATAACACCGGGGAGCTGTTTTTT
CAIGYNTGELFF
>few|NA|TRBV7-6|TRBJ2-7
TGTGCCAGCAGCCCGCGGGACTTCGAGGAGCAGTACTTC
CASSPRDFEEQYF
>NA|NA|TRBV20-1|TRBJ2-5
TGCAGTGCCCGTATCGCAATACAAGAGACCCAGTACTTC
CSARIAIQETQYF